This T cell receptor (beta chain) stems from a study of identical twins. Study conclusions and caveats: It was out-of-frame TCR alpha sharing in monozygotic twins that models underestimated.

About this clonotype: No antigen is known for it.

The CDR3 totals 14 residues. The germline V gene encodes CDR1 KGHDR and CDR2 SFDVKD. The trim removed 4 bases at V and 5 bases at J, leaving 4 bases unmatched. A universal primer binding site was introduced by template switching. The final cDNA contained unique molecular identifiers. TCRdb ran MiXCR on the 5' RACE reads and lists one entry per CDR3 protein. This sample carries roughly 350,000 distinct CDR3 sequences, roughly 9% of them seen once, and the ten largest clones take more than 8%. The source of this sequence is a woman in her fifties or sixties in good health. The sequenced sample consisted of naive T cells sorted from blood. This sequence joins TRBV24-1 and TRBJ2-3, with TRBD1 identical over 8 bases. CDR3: CATSEPTGGDTQYF. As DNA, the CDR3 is TGTGCCACCAGTGAACCAACAGGGGGAGATACGCAGTATTTT.